This entry describes one TCR beta chain. One junction end does not reproduce the germline sequence, and a read error may be involved. Clones were read by immunoSEQ multiplex PCR, and TCRdb kept only the in-frame ones, dropping some. The sample yields about 300,000 clones, 70% to 90% seen once. These data originate in a study of blood T cell repertoires in COVID-19. Enrollees, 18 to 89 years old, lived in around 23 US areas. The CDR3 spans 13 residues. The V gene's germline CDR1 is SSHAT and CDR2 FNYEAQ (reference sequence). Sequencing input: PBMCs or T cells enriched from blood (not recorded which). The chain joins TRBV7-7 to TRBJ2-2; possibly TRBD2 for D (7 bases). The sequence was obtained from a woman aged 18-29 years who had recovered from COVID-19. The CDR3 nucleotides read TGTGCTAGCAGCTTACAGGGAGGGGGGGAGCTGTTTTTT. As protein: CASSLQGGGELFF.